The entry that follows covers one T cell receptor (beta chain) sequence. This sample was included in a study of blood T cell repertoires in COVID-19. Study-wide context: Researchers got acute and convalescent COVID-19 samples from the United States, Italy and Spain. Sample material is recorded as cDNA or gDNA derived from T cells, B-cell-depleted T cells, or PBMCs.

Original processing notes: Researchers report that nucleated cell counts were estimated from reference gene primer amplification. Only in-frame clones appear in the TCRdb table, and some are missing; sequencing was by immunoSEQ multiplex PCR. V, J and clone size were drawn from that table, and D and trimming were deduced from the DNA. Among approximately 100,000 clones, more than 85% were seen once, and the ten largest hold 0.97%. J gave up 0 bases and V 6 bases, and 8 bases lay outside the gene matches. Germline V gene lookup returns CDR1 LNHDA and CDR2 SQIVND (reference sequence). The CDR3 length is 16 residues.

The chain carries TRBV19 and TRBJ1-5, with TRBD1 matching 7 bases. The material sequenced was peripheral blood. This receptor was identified in a man aged 55 to 69 with acute or convalescent COVID-19. CDR3 sequence (DNA): TGTGCCAGTAGGAACGACAGGGCGTATAGCAATCAGCCCCAGCATTTT. Protein sequence: CASRNDRAYSNQPQHF.